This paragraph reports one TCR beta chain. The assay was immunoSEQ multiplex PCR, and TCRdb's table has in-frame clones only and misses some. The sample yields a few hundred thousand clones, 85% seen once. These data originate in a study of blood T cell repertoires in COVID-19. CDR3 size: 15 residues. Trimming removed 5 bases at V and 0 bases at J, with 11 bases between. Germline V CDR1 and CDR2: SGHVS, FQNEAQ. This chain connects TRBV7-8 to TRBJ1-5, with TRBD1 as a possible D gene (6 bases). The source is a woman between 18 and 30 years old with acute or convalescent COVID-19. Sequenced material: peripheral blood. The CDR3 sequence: CASSHGTHSNQPQHF. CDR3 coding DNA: TGTGCCAGCAGCCACGGGACACATAGCAATCAGCCCCAGCATTTT.